This T cell receptor beta chain appears in the sequencing data of a study of PD-1 blockade in classical Hodgkin lymphoma. Repertoires were generated with immunoSEQ multiplex PCR, while TCRdb's copy carries only in-frame clones and drops some. The sample carries about 42,000 clones, 55% to 75% recorded once. In every patient, relapse followed autologous stem cell transplantation, while exposure to brentuximab vedotin differed. Under best response, outcomes were complete response, partial response or progressive disease. Germline CDR1 SGHVS, CDR2 FNYEAQ. This CDR3 is built from 16 residues. Germline trimming cut 4 bases from V and 4 bases from J; bases unmatched to any gene: 12.

V is TRBV7-6 and J is TRBJ1-1, with 7 bases identical to TRBD1. This receptor was taken from a human donor with classical Hodgkin lymphoma. Here the sequenced sample was peripheral blood mononuclear cells (PBMCs), taken at baseline. CDR3 sequence: CASSSKQGRGGTEAFF. DNA of the CDR3: TGTGCCAGCAGCTCGAAACAGGGGCGGGGTGGCACTGAAGCTTTCTTT. Full variable domain (missing parts from reference TRBV7-6 and TRBJ1-1): GAGVSQSPRYKVTKRGQDVALRCDPISGHVSLYWYRQALGQGPEFLTYFNYEAQQDKSGLPNDRFSAERPEGSISTLTIQRTEQRDSAMYRCASSSKQGRGGTEAFFGQGTRLTVV.